This entry concerns a single T cell receptor (beta chain). The source of the sample is a study of blood T cell repertoires in COVID-19. Study overall: Italy, Spain and the United States were the sources of the convalescent and acute COVID-19 samples. Sources were T cells, B-cell-depleted T cells, or PBMCs; the material itself was cDNA or gDNA.

Trimming shortened V by 0 bases and J by 8 bases, and 14 bases separated the two germline ends. The CDR3 runs 15 residues. The germline CDR1 and CDR2 sequences are LGHDT and YNNKEL (reference sequence). Original handling: The authors estimated nucleated cell counts from reference gene primer amplification. The assay was immunoSEQ multiplex PCR, and TCRdb's table has in-frame clones only and misses some. The V and J calls and clone size come from that table; D and trimming were worked out from the DNA. The sample gives 350,000 to 450,000 clones, about 85% of which show up once; roughly 3.4% is in the top ten.

This receptor was obtained from a woman aged 18-29 years with acute or convalescent COVID-19. The V and J genes are TRBV3-1 (or the pseudogene TRBV3-2) and TRBJ2-1; weak D call: TRBD2 (7 bases). The sequenced material came from peripheral blood. CDR3 amino acids: CASSQDLGAGDEQFF. Here the CDR3 DNA reads TGTGCCAGCAGCCAAGATCTGGGGGCGGGGGATGAGCAGTTCTTC.